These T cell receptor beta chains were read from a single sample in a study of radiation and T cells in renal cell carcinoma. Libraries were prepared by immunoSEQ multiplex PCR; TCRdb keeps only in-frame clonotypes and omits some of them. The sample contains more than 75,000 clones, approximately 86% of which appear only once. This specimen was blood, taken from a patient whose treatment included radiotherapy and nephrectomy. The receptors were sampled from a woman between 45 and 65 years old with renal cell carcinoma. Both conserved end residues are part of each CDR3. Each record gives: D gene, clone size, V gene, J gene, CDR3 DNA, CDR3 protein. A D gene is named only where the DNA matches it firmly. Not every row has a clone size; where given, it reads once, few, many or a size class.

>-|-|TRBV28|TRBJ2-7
TGTGCCAGCATCTCAGGGAACGAGCAGTACTTC
CASISGNEQYF
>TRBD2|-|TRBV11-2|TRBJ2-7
TGTGCCAGCAGCTTAGACGAGGGACTAGCGGGGGTCTACGAGCAGTACTTC
CASSLDEGLAGVYEQYF
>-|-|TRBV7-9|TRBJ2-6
TGTGCCAGGTACGACTCTGGGGCCAACGTCCTGACTTTC
CARYDSGANVLTF
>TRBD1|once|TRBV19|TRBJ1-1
TGTGCCAGTACCCCGGACAGGAGGACTGAAGCTTTCTTT
CASTPDRRTEAFF
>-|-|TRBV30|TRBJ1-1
TGTGCCTTTGACAGAAACACTGAAGCTTTCTTT
CAFDRNTEAFF
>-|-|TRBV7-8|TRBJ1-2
TGTGCCAGCAGCTTCTCCTCCGGGGGTAGTGGCTACACCTTC
CASSFSSGGSGYTF
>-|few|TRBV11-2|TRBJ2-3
TGTGCCAGCAGCCAGTTAATCAGGAGGGGGGGCACAGATACGCAGTATTTT
CASSQLIRRGGTDTQYF
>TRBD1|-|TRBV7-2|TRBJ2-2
TGTGCCAGCAGCACCTATTGGACAGGGAACACCGGGGAGCTGTTTTTT
CASSTYWTGNTGELFF
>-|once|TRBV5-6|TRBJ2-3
TGTGCCAGCAGCACCCAACGGGGGTTCCGCACAGATACGCAGTATTTT
CASSTQRGFRTDTQYF
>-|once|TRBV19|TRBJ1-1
TGTGCCAGTAGTATGAGGGGTCTTGCGAACACTGAAGCTTTCTTT
CASSMRGLANTEAFF
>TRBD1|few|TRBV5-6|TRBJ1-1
TGTGCCAGCAGCACCCGACAGGGAAACGCTGAAGCTTTCTTT
CASSTRQGNAEAFF
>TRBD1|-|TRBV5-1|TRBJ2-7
TGCGCCAGCAGGACAGGGGAAGGCGAGCAGTACTTC
CASRTGEGEQYF
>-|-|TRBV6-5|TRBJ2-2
TGTGCCAGCAGGATCGACGGGAACACCGGGGAGCTGTTTTTT
CASRIDGNTGELFF
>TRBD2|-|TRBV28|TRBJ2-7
TGTGCCAGCAGACTAGCGGGGGGTTACGAGCAGTACTTC
CASRLAGGYEQYF
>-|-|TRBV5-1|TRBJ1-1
TGCGCCAGCAGTTTCGCACCTCAACCGAACACTGAAGCTTTCTTT
CASSFAPQPNTEAFF
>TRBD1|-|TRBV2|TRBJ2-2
TGTGCCAGCAGCTCCGGGACAGGGACCGGGGAGCTGTTTTTT
CASSSGTGTGELFF
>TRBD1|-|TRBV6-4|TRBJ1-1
TGTGCCAGCAGTTTGCAGGGGGCGCTTACTGAAGCTTTCTTT
CASSLQGALTEAFF
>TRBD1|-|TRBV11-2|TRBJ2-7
TGTGCCAGCAGCTTAGGACAGGGGCCCTACGAGCAGTACTTC
CASSLGQGPYEQYF
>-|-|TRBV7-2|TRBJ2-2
TGTGCCAGCAGCTTGGGGACGAACACCGGGGAGCTGTTTTTT
CASSLGTNTGELFF
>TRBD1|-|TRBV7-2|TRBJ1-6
TGTGCCAGCAGAACGGGACAGGGGGGGACTGTAGCCCTCCACTTT
CASRTGQGGTVALHF
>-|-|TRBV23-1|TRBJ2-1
TGCGCCAGCAGTCAGTGCAGCAGGTATGAGCAGTTCTTC
CASSQCSRYEQFF
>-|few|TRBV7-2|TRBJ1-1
TGTGCCAGCAGCCGGACGGCTACGAACACTGAAGCTTTCTTT
CASSRTATNTEAFF
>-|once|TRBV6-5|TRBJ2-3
TGTGCCAGCACCTCGCAAGGTCTTAGCACAGATACGCAGTATTTT
CASTSQGLSTDTQYF
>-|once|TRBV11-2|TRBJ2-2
TGTGCCAGCAGAAACTTCCGGGCAAACACCGGGGAGCTGTTTTTT
CASRNFRANTGELFF
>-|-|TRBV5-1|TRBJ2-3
TGCGCCAGCAGGTCGGCAGAAAACACAGATACGCAGTATTTT
CASRSAENTDTQYF
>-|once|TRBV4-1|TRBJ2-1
TGCGCCAGCAGCCAAGAGGACACCGGCAAGTACAATGAGCAGTTCTTC
CASSQEDTGKYNEQFF
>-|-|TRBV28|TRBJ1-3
TGTGCCAGCACCCCGCCAGGGGGAAACACCATATATTTT
CASTPPGGNTIYF
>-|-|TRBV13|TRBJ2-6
TGTGCCAGCAGCTCCCCGGGCCCCGGGAAGGGAGCTGGGGCCAACGTCCTGACTTTC
CASSSPGPGKGAGANVLTF